The 27 T cell receptor beta chains below come from one sample, sequenced in a study of response to subunit inactivated influenza vaccine. Via MiXCR, TCRdb re-called the RT-PCR reads, giving one row per CDR3 protein. The table lists under 950,000 distinct CDR3 sequences, around 20% of them singletons. The specimen comprised PBMCs from blood, sampled roughly 5 days after vaccination. These receptors all come from a man aged 45-65 years who received an inactivated influenza vaccine.

The V and J genes are TRBV12-3 or TRBV12-4 and TRBJ1-1; D is possibly TRBD1 (6 bases). This CDR3 is built from 15 residues. Trimming took 2 bases from V and 6 from J, leaving 16 bases between them. As DNA, the CDR3 is TGTGCCAGCAGTTTATCCAGGGGATTAGTTTCTGAAGCTTTCTTT. It codes for CASSLSRGLVSEAFF.

The chain is built from TRBV15 and TRBJ2-7; the D gene could be TRBD1 or TRBD2 (5 bases each). V gave up 0 bases and J gave up 4 bases, with 16 bases separating them. Germline CDR1 reads LNHNV; CDR2 reads YYDKDF (reference sequence). CDR3 size: 16 residues. Here the CDR3 reads CATSRDTRTGRYEQYF. The CDR3 coding sequence is TGTGCCACCAGCAGAGACACCAGGACGGGGCGGTACGAGCAGTACTTC.

The chain employs TRBV4-2 and TRBJ2-7; D gene ambiguous. Germline CDR1 LGHNA, CDR2 YNFKEQ. V was pared by 0 bases and J by 2 bases, with 5 bases between. This CDR3 spans 13 amino acids. CDR3 loop: CASSQDQAYEQYF. The CDR3, as DNA: TGTGCCAGCAGCCAAGATCAGGCCTACGAGCAGTACTTC.

The gene calls are TRBV5-1 and TRBJ1-1, with unresolved D. Trimming cost V 4 bases and J 5 bases, with 15 bases left between them. The CDR3 is 14 amino acids. Germline CDR1 reads SGHRS; CDR2 reads YFSETQ. The CDR3 bases are TGCGCCAGCAGCAGAACTTTCGATGGAACTGAAGCTTTCTTT. This gives the protein CASSRTFDGTEAFF.

This chain links TRBV18 with TRBJ2-7, with 7 bases that match TRBD2. J was trimmed by 5 bases and V by 5 bases; bases with no gene match: 12. Germline V gene sequence: CDR1 KGHSH, CDR2 LQKENI. CDR3 length equals 15 residues. CDR3 in amino acids: CASSTLPTSNHEQYF. CDR3 nucleotide sequence: TGTGCCAGCTCAACCCTACCGACTAGCAATCACGAGCAGTACTTC.

The J gene is TRBJ2-1, the V gene TRBV28, with a possible D match to TRBD2 (5 bases). Deletions cut 5 bases from V and 15 bases from J, with 14 bases between. Germline V gene lookup returns CDR1 MDHEN and CDR2 SYDVKM. The length of the CDR3 is 11 residues. The CDR3 sequence is CASSNSGSRFF. The CDR3 nucleotides read TGTGCCAGCAGTAATTCGGGAAGTAGGTTCTTC.

This clonotype was counted a few times. The chain joins TRBV7-2 to TRBJ2-5; D tentatively reads TRBD1 or TRBD2 (5 bases each). V lost 5 bases and J lost 7, with 14 bases in between. Per germline, CDR1 SGHTA and CDR2 FQGNSA. The CDR3 runs 13 residues. CDR3 nucleotide sequence: TGTGCCAGCAGCAGGGACCCGTCTTGGACCCAGTACTTC. Its protein is CASSRDPSWTQYF.

CDR3 nucleotides: TGTGCCAGCAGCTCCGGGGAGGGCGTAAACTATGGCTACACCTTC. Encoded protein: CASSSGEGVNYGYTF. The V gene is TRBV28, the J gene TRBJ1-2, with D uncertain. V was shortened by 6 bases and J by 2 bases, with 16 bases between the two germline ends. This CDR3 is built from 15 residues. Germline V gene data show CDR1 as MDHEN and CDR2 as SYDVKM.

This clonotype was counted only a few times. The chain employs TRBV6-1 and TRBJ2-7, with 10 bases matching TRBD1. The CDR3 loop spans 15 amino acids. With 6 bases clipped from V and 0 bases from J, the junction kept 5 bases outside the gene matches. Germline lookup yields CDR1 MNHNS and CDR2 SASEGT. The CDR3 loop reads CASRRDRGSSYEQYF. CDR3 in DNA: TGTGCCAGCAGAAGGGACAGGGGCAGCTCCTACGAGCAGTACTTC.

The V and J genes are TRBV28 and TRBJ2-4; D gene uncertain. Trimming removed 4 bases at V and 6 bases at J, with 13 bases between. The CDR3 contains 14 residues. Germline CDR1 reads MDHEN; CDR2 reads SYDVKM. In nucleotides, the CDR3 is TGTGCCAGCAGTTCCGCCTCGACTTTAAACATTCAGTACTTC. Translating gives CASSSASTLNIQYF.

This clonotype was seen only a few times. The chain combines TRBV4-2 with TRBJ1-2; 9 bases agree with TRBD1. V lost 8 bases, J lost 4 bases, and 5 bases stayed unmatched. Germline values: CDR1 LGHNA, CDR2 YNFKEQ. The CDR3 is 13 residues long. The CDR3 here is CASGQQGAYGYTF. CDR3 DNA sequence: TGTGCCAGCGGGCAACAGGGGGCCTATGGCTACACCTTC.

The chain recombines TRBV11-1 with TRBJ2-7; 8 nucleotides agree with TRBD1. Germline CDR1 reads SGHAT; CDR2 reads FQDESV (reference sequence). The CDR3 covers 16 residues. Trimming at V came to 6 bases and at J to 3 bases, leaving 13 bases not matched to a gene. CDR3 in amino acids: CASSISSRTGSYEQYF. The CDR3 bases are TGTGCCAGCAGTATCTCGTCGAGGACAGGGAGCTACGAGCAGTACTTC.

A few counts support this clonotype. The V gene is TRBV29-1, the J gene TRBJ2-3, with 8 bases lining up with TRBD2. The CDR3 contains 15 residues. The germline V gene encodes CDR1 SQVTM and CDR2 ANQGSEA. Trimming at V came to 3 bases and at J to 4 bases, leaving 9 bases not matched to a gene. In DNA, the CDR3 is TGCAGCGTTGATCGGTGGGGACTAGGCGCAGATACGCAGTATTTT. Amino acid sequence: CSVDRWGLGADTQYF.

This clonotype showed up just a few times. CDR3 DNA: TGCAGCGTCGGACAGGGAAGAGGACTGTTTTTT. Residues: CSVGQGRGLFF. The chain carries TRBV29-1 and TRBJ1-4; 8 nucleotides agree with TRBD1. Germline values: CDR1 SQVTM, CDR2 ANQGSEA. The CDR3 is 11 amino acids. With 6 bases clipped from V and 13 bases from J, the junction kept 7 bases outside the gene matches.

The rearrangement joins TRBV7-8 to TRBJ2-4, with 9 bases aligning to TRBD2. V was clipped by 7 bases and J by 7 bases; unmatched bases: 8. CDR1 SGHVS and CDR2 FQNEAQ come from the germline V gene. CDR3 length equals 14 residues. CDR3 coding DNA: TGTGCCAGCACCCCGCGGGAGGGGTCGAACATTCAGTACTTC. Amino acid sequence: CASTPREGSNIQYF.

The rearrangement links TRBV2 to TRBJ2-1; D gene ambiguous. Germline V lookup: CDR1 SNHLY, CDR2 FYNNEI. This CDR3 comprises 13 residues. V gave up 5 bases and J gave up 10 bases, with 15 bases separating them. The CDR3 DNA follows: TGTGCCAGCAGTCCGGCCGAGATCGGGGAGCAGTTCTTC. Translated, it gives CASSPAEIGEQFF.

This clonotype was observed a few times. The V call is TRBV6-1, the J call TRBJ2-7; a weak D match, TRBD1 (6 bases). With 7 bases removed from V and 3 bases from J, the gap between germline ends came to 16 bases. Germline-derived CDR1 and CDR2 are MNHNS and SASEGT. This CDR3 has 14 residues. The CDR3 sequence: CASKPGARVYEQYF. In DNA form, the CDR3 reads TGTGCCAGCAAACCAGGGGCAAGGGTCTACGAGCAGTACTTC.

Only a few counts were recorded for this clonotype. The V call is TRBV5-1, the J call TRBJ1-1; tentatively, D is TRBD1 (5 bases). This CDR3 has 15 amino acids. V was trimmed by 4 bases and J by 4 bases, leaving 17 bases between them. CDR1 is SGHRS and CDR2 is YFSETQ in the germline V gene. The CDR3 reads CASSVGTEGLTEAFF. The CDR3 nucleotides are TGCGCCAGCAGCGTCGGGACGGAGGGGCTCACTGAAGCTTTCTTT.

The chain has TRBV7-2 and TRBJ1-2; D not resolved. This CDR3 has 14 residues. Per the germline V gene, CDR1 is SGHTA and CDR2 is FQGNSA. V was trimmed by 5 bases and J by 1 base, leaving 11 bases between them. In nucleotides, the CDR3 is TGTGCCAGCAGCAAACGTACGGATAACTATGGCTACACCTTC. Translated, it gives CASSKRTDNYGYTF.

This clonotype was seen a few times. The CDR3 DNA sequence: TGTGCCAGCAGCTTGGCCGTGTCGAGAGGCACAGATACGCAGTATTTT. Protein sequence: CASSLAVSRGTDTQYF. The chain recombines TRBV5-5 with TRBJ2-3; no clear D gene. This CDR3 contains 16 residues. Germline V gene data show CDR1 as SGHKS and CDR2 as YYEKEE (reference sequence). V lost 0 bases, J lost 1 base, and 12 bases lay in between.

This clonotype was recorded a few times. The chain recombines TRBV3-1 with TRBJ2-1, with 8 bases that match TRBD2. The CDR3 contains 14 residues. Germline-derived CDR1 and CDR2 are LGHDT and YNNKEL (reference sequence). Unmatched junction bases numbered 4, after V lost 3 bases and J lost 6 bases. The CDR3 region has the DNA TGTGCCAGCAGCCATAGTAGCGGGACCAATGAGCAGTTCTTC. Translating gives CASSHSSGTNEQFF.

The rearrangement uses TRBV29-1 and TRBJ2-1, with TRBD1 matching over 8 bases. V shed 4 bases, J shed 6 bases, and the junction held 17 bases outside the gene matches. CDR3 size: 17 residues. CDR1 and CDR2 from the germline V gene are SQVTM and ANQGSEA. For the CDR3, the DNA is TGCAGCGTTGCCCACGGACAGGGACGGTTCGCTCGCAATGAGCAGTTCTTC. Its protein is CSVAHGQGRFARNEQFF.

The genes are TRBV6-1 and TRBJ2-1; D perhaps matches TRBD2 (5 bases). The V gene's germline CDR1 is MNHNS and CDR2 SASEGT. This CDR3 has 15 amino acids. Trimming stripped 2 bases from V and 7 bases from J, with 15 bases between. DNA for the CDR3: TGTGCCAGCAGTGAACAGTACCCCCCGGGGAATGAGCAGTTCTTC. The encoded protein is CASSEQYPPGNEQFF.

The table lists this clonotype with a few counts. CDR3 bases: TGTGCCAGCAGTCCAGGGGTTAGGTACACTGAAGCTTTCTTT. Amino acids: CASSPGVRYTEAFF. The rearrangement links TRBV27 to TRBJ1-1; D may be TRBD1 (6 bases). Per the germline V gene, CDR1 is MNHEY and CDR2 is SMNVEV (reference sequence). There are 14 residues in the CDR3. Trimming pared 5 bases from V and 3 bases from J, leaving 13 bases between.

This chain links TRBV20-1 with TRBJ2-7; 9 bases are shared with TRBD2. The CDR3 runs to 17 residues. Germline CDR1 reads DFQATT; CDR2 reads SNEGSKA (reference sequence). With V trimmed by 0 bases and J by 5 bases, 14 bases remained unmatched. The CDR3 reads CSARDLSSGVVVDEQYF. DNA for the CDR3: TGCAGTGCTAGAGATCTGTCTAGCGGGGTAGTAGTCGACGAGCAGTACTTC.

The chain joins TRBV20-1 to TRBJ2-3, with D possibly TRBD1 on 7 matching bases. Germline CDR1 and CDR2: DFQATT and SNEGSKA (reference sequence). This CDR3 spans 16 amino acids. V dropped 3 bases and J dropped 2 bases, with 18 bases sitting between them. As DNA, the CDR3 is TGCAGTGCTAGTGGAAGGAGGGGGCGCTCCACAGATACGCAGTATTTT. Protein sequence: CSASGRRGRSTDTQYF.

This clonotype has only one observation. The chain carries TRBV3-1 and TRBJ2-3, with 8 bases lining up with TRBD1. Per the germline V gene, CDR1 is LGHDT and CDR2 is YNNKEL (reference sequence). The CDR3 has 13 residues. V lost 6 bases, J lost 6 bases, and 5 bases stayed unmatched. CDR3 protein: CASSRRTGDTQYF. DNA of the CDR3: TGTGCCAGCAGTCGACGGACAGGGGATACGCAGTATTTT.